These 12 T cell receptor beta chains came from one sample sequenced in a study of blood T cell repertoires in COVID-19. Here immunoSEQ multiplex PCR was the method, and the copy in TCRdb shows in-frame clones only, minus some. Of approximately 360,000 clones detected, 80% to 90% appear once; the ten largest clones hold roughly 1.2%. Sequenced material: peripheral blood. The source is a man in his forties with acute or convalescent COVID-19.

The V gene is TRBV5-1, the J gene TRBJ1-2; D gene uncertain. Germline lookup yields CDR1 SGHRS and CDR2 YFSETQ. This CDR3 spans 17 amino acids. V was trimmed by 3 bases and J by 4 bases, leaving 22 bases between them. CDR3 residues: CASSSTYPARLSYGYTF. In DNA, the CDR3 is TGCGCCAGCAGCTCCACATATCCTGCCAGACTCTCCTATGGCTACACCTTC.

The V call is TRBV10-3, the J call TRBJ1-1; perhaps TRBD1 as D (5 bases). This CDR3 has 13 residues. CDR1 ENHRY and CDR2 SYGVKD come from the germline V gene. V was clipped by 0 bases and J by 5 bases, with 7 bases between them. CDR3 region: CAISESRGTEAFF. In DNA, the CDR3 is TGTGCCATCAGTGAGTCAAGGGGAACTGAAGCTTTCTTT.

The rearrangement joins TRBV5-4 to TRBJ1-1, with D possibly being TRBD1 (5 bases). From germline, CDR1 is SGHNT and CDR2 YYREEE (reference sequence). This CDR3 has 13 amino acids. V lost 7 bases and J 4 bases, leaving 14 bases between the germline ends. CDR3: CASFPQGLTEAFF. CDR3 coding DNA: TGTGCCAGCTTCCCCCAGGGTCTCACTGAAGCTTTCTTT.

The chain uses TRBV30 and TRBJ2-1, with a possible D match to TRBD2 (5 bases). This CDR3 spans 15 amino acids. Germline V gene lookup returns CDR1 GTSNPN and CDR2 SVGIG (reference sequence). The V gene lost 7 bases and the J gene lost 9 bases, with 25 bases spanning the gap. The CDR3 reads CASTRERNIPPEQFF. As DNA, the CDR3 is TGTGCCTCCACGAGGGAGCGTAACATCCCCCCTGAGCAGTTCTTC.

The V and J genes are TRBV11-2 and TRBJ1-2, with D uncertain. CDR1 is SGHAT, CDR2 FQNNGV, per germline. V lost 5 bases, J lost 2 bases, and 12 bases lay in between. The CDR3 has 14 amino acids. Here the CDR3 reads CASSPTRANYGYTF. DNA of the CDR3: TGTGCCAGCAGCCCTACGAGGGCGAACTATGGCTACACCTTC.

The rearrangement joins TRBV2 to TRBJ2-1; 11 positions match TRBD2. V gave up 5 bases and J gave up 8 bases; unmatched junction bases: 5. Looked up from germline, CDR1 is SNHLY and CDR2 is FYNNEI. The CDR3 spans 14 residues. The CDR3 is CASSRLAGMDEQFF. CDR3 sequence (DNA): TGTGCCAGCAGTAGACTAGCGGGAATGGATGAGCAGTTCTTC.

V usage is TRBV5-1 and J usage is TRBJ2-2, with a possible D match to TRBD1 (5 bases). Germline lookup yields CDR1 SGHRS and CDR2 YFSETQ. V was shortened by 9 bases and J by 1 base, with 13 bases between the two germline ends. This CDR3 comprises 14 residues. The CDR3 is CATQPRGNTGELFF. CDR3 coding DNA: TGCGCCACCCAACCAAGGGGGAACACCGGGGAGCTGTTTTTT. The full variable domain, with the rest looked up from reference TRBV5-1 and TRBJ2-2, is KAGVTQTPRYLIKTRGQQVTLSCSPISGHRSVSWYQQTPGQGLQFLFEYFSETQRNKGNFPGRFSGRQFSNSRSEMNVSTLELGDSALYLCATQPRGNTGELFFGEGSRLTVL.

This clone showed up just a few times. The chain is built from TRBV28 and TRBJ2-1; 7 nucleotides align to TRBD1. Losses at the gene ends were 5 bases for V and 0 bases for J; bases not matched to a gene: 7. Germline CDR1 MDHEN, CDR2 SYDVKM. The CDR3 has 16 amino acids. CDR3 DNA sequence: TGTGCCAGCAGTGTCTTGGACAGGAACTCCTACAATGAGCAGTTCTTC. Its translation is CASSVLDRNSYNEQFF.

The rearrangement links TRBV19 to TRBJ2-3; the D gene is possibly TRBD2 (5 bases). Germline values: CDR1 LNHDA, CDR2 SQIVND (reference sequence). The ends were cut back, 3 bases at V and 6 bases at J, with 16 bases in the middle. The CDR3 runs 15 residues. The CDR3 DNA follows: TGTGCCAGTAGTATCTTTGACCGGGAAACGGATACGCAGTATTTT. It translates to CASSIFDRETDTQYF. Full variable domain (outside the CDR3, taken from reference TRBV19 and TRBJ2-3): DGGITQSPKYLFRKEGQNVTLSCEQNLNHDAMYWYRQDPGQGLRLIYYSQIVNDFQKGDIAEGYSVSREKKESFPLTVTSAQKNPTAFYLCASSIFDRETDTQYFGPGTRLTVL.

The chain combines TRBV5-1 with TRBJ2-2; 9 bases agree with TRBD1. V lost 4 bases, J lost 1 base, and 11 bases stayed unmatched. The CDR3 extends over 18 amino acids. CDR1 SGHRS and CDR2 YFSETQ come from the germline V gene. The CDR3 DNA sequence: TGCGCCAGCAGCCGAGACGGCTACAGGGGGCGGAACACCGGGGAGCTGTTTTTT. Protein sequence: CASSRDGYRGRNTGELFF.

This sequence joins TRBV2 and TRBJ1-2; 8 bases are shared with TRBD1. Trimming at V came to 0 bases and at J to 5 bases, leaving 11 bases not matched to a gene. Germline CDR1 reads SNHLY; CDR2 reads FYNNEI. The CDR3 has 17 residues. The CDR3 nucleotides read TGTGCCAGCAGTGAAGCCGGAGCAGGGGGCTTAGTATATGGCTACACCTTC. Encoded protein: CASSEAGAGGLVYGYTF. Full variable domain (missing parts from reference TRBV2 and TRBJ1-2): EPEVTQTPSHQVTQMGQEVILRCVPISNHLYFYWYRQILGQKVEFLVSFYNNEISEKSEIFDDQFSVERPDGSNFTLKIRSTKLEDSAMYFCASSEAGAGGLVYGYTFGSGTRLTVV.

The J gene is TRBJ1-5, the V gene TRBV27; no clear D gene. Trimming shortened V by 7 bases and J by 1 base, and 14 bases separated the two germline ends. The germline CDR1 and CDR2 sequences are MNHEY and SMNVEV (reference sequence). The CDR3 runs 15 residues. The CDR3 sequence: CASKPLGQSNQPQHF. CDR3 DNA sequence: TGTGCCAGCAAGCCCCTTGGGCAGAGCAATCAGCCCCAGCATTTT.